Listed here are 15 T cell receptor beta chains from one sample, sequenced in a study of blood T cell repertoires in COVID-19. The repertoire was sequenced with immunoSEQ multiplex PCR; TCRdb's copy has only in-frame clones and lacks some. The table shows 90,000 to 100,000 clones, with approximately 82% occurring only once. Sequencing used peripheral blood. These receptors were taken from a man between 65 and 79 years old with acute or convalescent COVID-19.

The gene calls are TRBV29-1 and TRBJ1-1; D remains unclear. This CDR3 region has 12 residues. Per the germline V gene, CDR1 is SQVTM and CDR2 is ANQGSEA. Trimming shortened V by 4 bases and J by 4 bases, and 10 bases separated the two germline ends. The CDR3: CSVVRTATEAFF. CDR3 nucleotides: TGCAGCGTTGTTCGCACAGCCACTGAAGCTTTCTTT. Full variable domain (missing parts from reference TRBV29-1 and TRBJ1-1): SAVISQKPSRDICQRGTSLTIQCQVDSQVTMMFWYRQQPGQSLTLIATANQGSEATYESGFVIDKFPISRPNLTFSTLTVSNMSPEDSSIYLCSVVRTATEAFFGQGTRLTVV.

The V gene is TRBV2, the J gene TRBJ1-2; 8 bases map to TRBD1. CDR1 and CDR2 (germline): SNHLY, FYNNEI. This CDR3 has 14 amino acids. V was pared by 4 bases and J by 4 bases, with 5 bases of the junction left unmatched. DNA for the CDR3: TGTGCCAGCAGTGCACAGGGGGTCGCCTATGGCTACACCTTC. It encodes CASSAQGVAYGYTF.

This clone was seen once. This chain links TRBV6-1 with TRBJ1-3, with D unresolved. V lost 2 bases and J lost 1, with 12 bases in between. CDR3 length: 16 amino acids. CDR1 and CDR2 from the germline V gene are MNHNS and SASEGT. DNA for the CDR3: TGTGCCAGCAGTGAACCGGGAGCCCCATCTGGAAACACCATATATTTT. Its translation: CASSEPGAPSGNTIYF.

This clone was seen only once. The limits of the CDR3 on the DNA are not certain, so only TCRdb's listed CDR3 is given. J is TRBJ2-3 and V is TRBV19; the D call TRBD2 from the table was never checked on the DNA. Germline V gene data show CDR1 as LNHDA and CDR2 as SQIVND (reference sequence). The CDR3 is 14 residues long, ends included. The CDR3 sequence is CASTSGLPSDTQYF.

This clone was seen a handful of times. The chain carries TRBV11-1 and TRBJ2-3; 11 nucleotides align to TRBD2. V lost 5 bases to trimming and J lost 6 bases; unmatched junction nucleotides: 10. The germline V gene encodes CDR1 SGHAT and CDR2 FQDESV (reference sequence). The CDR3 is 16 residues long. This CDR3 reads CASSQTSGGPGDTQYF. CDR3 DNA sequence: TGTGCCAGCAGCCAAACTAGCGGGGGCCCAGGGGATACGCAGTATTTT.

The chain has TRBV13 and TRBJ1-2; TRBD1 is a possible D gene (6 bases). V gave up 4 bases and J gave up 8 bases, with 14 bases separating them. CDR3 length: 13 residues. CDR1 PRHDT and CDR2 FYEKMQ come from the germline V gene (reference sequence). In DNA form, the CDR3 reads TGTGCCAGCAGCTCCACCCCAGGGGAAGGCTACACCTTC. Translated, it gives CASSSTPGEGYTF.

The chain employs TRBV28 and TRBJ1-2; 7 bases are a match to TRBD1. The CDR3 loop spans 12 amino acids. Trimming cost V 7 bases and J 8 bases; bases outside gene matches: 7. Germline lookup yields CDR1 MDHEN and CDR2 SYDVKM. The CDR3: CASKGAQVGYTF. The CDR3 DNA reads as TGTGCCAGCAAGGGGGCGCAGGTGGGCTACACCTTC.

V and J are TRBV2 and TRBJ1-4, with TRBD1 identical over 8 bases. Germline loops: CDR1 SNHLY, CDR2 FYNNEI. The CDR3 contains 16 residues. After removal of 7 bases from V and 4 bases from J, the junction contained 11 bases not matched to a gene. The CDR3 here is CASIFGTGTVNEKLFF. The CDR3 nucleotides are TGTGCCAGCATCTTTGGGACAGGAACAGTTAATGAAAAACTGTTTTTT. Filled out from reference TRBV2 and TRBJ1-4, the complete variable domain reads EPEVTQTPSHQVTQMGQEVILRCVPISNHLYFYWYRQILGQKVEFLVSFYNNEISEKSEIFDDQFSVERPDGSNFTLKIRSTKLEDSAMYFCASIFGTGTVNEKLFFGSGTQLSVL.

V is TRBV30 and J is TRBJ1-6; 8 bases are shared with TRBD1. Trimming at V came to 4 bases and at J to 10 bases, leaving 9 bases not matched to a gene. CDR1 and CDR2 from the germline V gene are GTSNPN and SVGIG (reference sequence). This CDR3 has 14 amino acids. The CDR3 nucleotides are TGTGCCTGGAAAGTCAGGGGGCTAGGGTCACCCCTCCACTTT. Translating it yields CAWKVRGLGSPLHF.

The V call is TRBV6-5, the J call TRBJ1-5; D gene unclear. The CDR3 spans 15 residues. The V gene's germline CDR1 is MNHEY and CDR2 SVGAGI. V lost 6 bases and J 3 bases, leaving 15 bases between the germline ends. CDR3 nucleotides: TGTGCCAGCAGCCCGGGATTTCACTACAATCAGCCCCAGCATTTT. It translates to CASSPGFHYNQPQHF.

CDR3 sequence (DNA): TGTGCCAGCAGCTTAGTAGGTGGCATTAGCGGCGGGGAGCTGTTTTTT. As protein: CASSLVGGISGGELFF. This sequence joins TRBV7-3 and TRBJ2-2; D is possibly TRBD2 (6 bases). The germline V gene encodes CDR1 SGHTA and CDR2 FQGTGA. The V end was cut by 2 bases, the J end by 7 bases, with 17 bases between. CDR3 length equals 16 residues.

This chain links TRBV7-8 with TRBJ2-3, with TRBD2 matching 8 bases. The germline CDR1 and CDR2 sequences are SGHVS and FQNEAQ. The CDR3 is made up of 17 amino acids. Trimming cost V 1 base and J 6 bases; bases outside gene matches: 12. Here the CDR3 reads CASSLEGFGGAEDTQYF. In nucleotides, the CDR3 is TGTGCCAGCAGCTTAGAGGGGTTCGGGGGGGCGGAGGATACGCAGTATTTT.

This clone was seen a single time. The genes are TRBV18 and TRBJ2-7; 7 nucleotides line up with TRBD1. V lost 3 bases to trimming and J lost 3 bases; unmatched junction nucleotides: 2. The CDR3 length is 13 residues. Germline V gives CDR1 KGHSH, CDR2 LQKENI. The CDR3 sequence is CASSPRDSYEQYF. CDR3 in DNA: TGTGCCAGCTCACCTCGGGACAGCTACGAGCAGTACTTC.

The chain combines TRBV4-2 with TRBJ2-7; TRBD1 matches 7 bases. From germline, CDR1 is LGHNA and CDR2 YNFKEQ. The CDR3 contains 15 residues. The V gene end was trimmed by 1 base and the J gene end by 3 bases; junction bases not matched to a gene: 6. CDR3 sequence (DNA): TGTGCCAGCAGCCAAGCTGTACAGGGGAACTACGAGCAGTACTTC. It specifies CASSQAVQGNYEQYF.

Only a few counts were recorded for this clone. The CDR3 loop is CASSNSGGGYEQYF. CDR3 bases: TGTGCCAGCAGTAATTCCGGGGGTGGTTACGAGCAGTACTTC. The chain combines TRBV6-5 with TRBJ2-7; the D gene is possibly TRBD2 (6 bases). Looked up from germline, CDR1 is MNHEY and CDR2 is SVGAGI. Trimming shortened V by 5 bases and J by 4 bases, and 15 bases separated the two germline ends. This CDR3 comprises 14 residues.